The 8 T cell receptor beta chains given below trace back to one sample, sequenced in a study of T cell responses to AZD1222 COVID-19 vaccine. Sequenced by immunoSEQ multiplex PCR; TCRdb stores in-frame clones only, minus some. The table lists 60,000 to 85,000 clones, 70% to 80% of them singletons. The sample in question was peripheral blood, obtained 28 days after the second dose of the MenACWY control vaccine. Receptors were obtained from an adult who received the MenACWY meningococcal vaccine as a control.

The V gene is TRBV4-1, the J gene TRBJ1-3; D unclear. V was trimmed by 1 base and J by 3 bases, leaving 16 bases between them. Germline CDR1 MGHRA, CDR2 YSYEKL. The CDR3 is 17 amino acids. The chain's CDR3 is CASSQGATISGGNTIYF. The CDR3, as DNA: TGCGCCAGCAGCCAAGGGGCTACCATCTCAGGTGGAAACACCATATATTTT.

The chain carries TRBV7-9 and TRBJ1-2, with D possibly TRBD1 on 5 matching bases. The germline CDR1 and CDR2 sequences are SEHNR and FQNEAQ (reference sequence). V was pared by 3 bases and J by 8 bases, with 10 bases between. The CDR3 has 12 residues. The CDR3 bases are TGTGCCAGCAGCTTCGACAGTAGGGGCTACACCTTC. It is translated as CASSFDSRGYTF.

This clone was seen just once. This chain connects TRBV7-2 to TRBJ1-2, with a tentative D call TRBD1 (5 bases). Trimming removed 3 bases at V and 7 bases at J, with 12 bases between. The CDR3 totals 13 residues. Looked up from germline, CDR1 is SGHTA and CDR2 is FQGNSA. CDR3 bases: TGTGCCAGCAGCTTTTCGTTTCAGGGTGGCTACACCTTC. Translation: CASSFSFQGGYTF. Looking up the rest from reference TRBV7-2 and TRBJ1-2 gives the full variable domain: GAGVSQSPSNKVTEKGKDVELRCDPISGHTALYWYRQSLGQGLEFLIYFQGNSAPDKSGLPSDRFSAERTGGSVSTLTIQRTQQEDSAVYLCASSFSFQGGYTFGSGTRLTVV.

The CDR3 DNA reads as TGTGCCATCAGTCGAGGGACAGTACAAGATAACTATGGCTACACCTTC. It is translated as CAISRGTVQDNYGYTF. The J gene is TRBJ1-2, the V gene TRBV10-3, with TRBD1 identical over 7 bases. The CDR3 contains 16 residues. V dropped 5 bases and J dropped 1; count of bases not matched to a gene: 10. Germline assignment: CDR1 ENHRY and CDR2 SYGVKD.

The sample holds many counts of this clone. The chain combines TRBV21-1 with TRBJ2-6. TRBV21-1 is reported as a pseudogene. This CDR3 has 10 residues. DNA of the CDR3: TGTGCCAGCAGCATAAAGGGCCTGACTTTC. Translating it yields CASSIKGLTF.

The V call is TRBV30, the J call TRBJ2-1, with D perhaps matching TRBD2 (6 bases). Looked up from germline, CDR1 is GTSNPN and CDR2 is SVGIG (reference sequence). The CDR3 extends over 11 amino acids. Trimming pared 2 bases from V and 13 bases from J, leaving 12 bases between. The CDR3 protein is CAWSLGLFQFF. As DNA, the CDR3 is TGTGCCTGGAGTCTGGGACTCTTTCAGTTCTTC.

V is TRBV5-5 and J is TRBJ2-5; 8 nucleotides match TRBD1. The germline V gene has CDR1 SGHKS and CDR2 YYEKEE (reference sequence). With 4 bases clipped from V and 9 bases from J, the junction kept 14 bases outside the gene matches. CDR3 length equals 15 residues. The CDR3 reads CASSRGQAQGEAQYF. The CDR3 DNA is TGTGCCAGCAGCCGGGGACAGGCCCAAGGGGAGGCCCAGTACTTC.

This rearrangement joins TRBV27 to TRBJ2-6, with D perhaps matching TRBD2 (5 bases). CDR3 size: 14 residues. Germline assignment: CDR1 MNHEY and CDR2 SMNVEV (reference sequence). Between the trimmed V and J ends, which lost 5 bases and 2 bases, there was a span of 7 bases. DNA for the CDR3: TGTGCCAGCAGTACGGGGACTGGGGCCAACGTCCTGACTTTC. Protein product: CASSTGTGANVLTF.